The clone carrying this T cell receptor beta chain was counted a few times. Antigen specificity is unknown. The record originates from a study of OX40 agonist ivuxolimab in advanced cancers. Study-level information: The study gave patients intravenous ivuxolimab at 0.01 to 10 mg/kg every 2 weeks. Study-level points and caveats: At 0.1 to 3.0 mg/kg, CD4+ and CD8+ blood T cells expanded clonally by week 6. The authors also found low normalized T-cell clonal expansion in some nonresponders.

Repertoires were generated with immunoSEQ multiplex PCR, while TCRdb's copy carries only in-frame clones and drops some. Found here are around 61,000 clones, more than 80% of them singletons; the top ten hold less than 2.5%. The CDR3 sequence is 16 residues long. Trimming cost V 5 bases and J 2 bases, with 17 bases left between them. Per the germline V gene, CDR1 is SGHTA and CDR2 is FQGNSA. The material was CD4+ or CD8+ T cells sorted from blood, obtained in a trial of the OX40 agonist ivuxolimab. The source is an adult with an advanced solid tumor such as melanoma, head and neck, liver or kidney cancer. The rearrangement joins TRBV7-2 to TRBJ2-3, with D possibly TRBD2 on 6 matching bases. This chain's CDR3 is CASSPFLGLFTDTQYF. The CDR3 DNA reads TGTGCCAGCAGCCCCTTCCTCGGACTATTCACAGATACGCAGTATTTT.